This entry features one TCR beta chain sequence. Generated by immunoSEQ multiplex PCR, the TCRdb table keeps only in-frame clones and is missing some. This table holds some 170,000 clones, roughly 87% found once. This record belongs to a study of blood T cell repertoires in COVID-19. The V and J ends lost 6 bases and 9 bases, in that order; junction bases with no gene match: 15. CDR1 and CDR2 from the germline V gene are LNHDA and SQIVND (reference sequence). The CDR3 is made up of 18 amino acids. Sample: peripheral blood. The source is a woman between 50 and 59 years old with acute or convalescent COVID-19. The chain is built from TRBV19 and TRBJ2-1; 15 bases match TRBD2. The CDR3 DNA reads as TGTGCCAGTAGCCAACTCGGACTAGCGGGGGGGGCGCGAATTGAGCAGTTCTTC. The encoded protein is CASSQLGLAGGARIEQFF.